This T cell receptor (beta chain) was profiled in a study of T cell repertoires in cytomegalovirus infection. As for the study in general: CMV epitopes, recently identified HLA-C-restricted and well-studied HLA-B-restricted, were used. Shared public TCR beta signatures pointed to both CMV infection and a matching HLA type.

V lost 1 base to trimming and J lost 3 bases, with 14 bases between them. Germline lookup yields CDR1 SEHNR and CDR2 FQNEAQ (reference sequence). This CDR3 has 16 residues. Details on this clonotype: Its antigen is not identified.

One entry per CDR3 protein results from TCRdb running MiXCR on the reads. The table has a few hundred thousand distinct CDR3 sequences, approximately 22% seen once. Study-wide findings and caveats: Summed public TCR beta family frequency identified CMV carriers bearing the relevant HLA.

The rearrangement links TRBV7-9 to TRBJ2-3; D may correspond to TRBD1 or TRBD2 (5 bases each). The clonotype comes from a human donor in good health (CMV status not recorded). Some clones in this sample may be carry-over from other donors' samples. The material was cultured PBMCs, obtained from culture after CMV antigen stimulation. In DNA form, the CDR3 reads TGTGCCAGCAGCTTAGGGGACGCATTTTCGACAGATACGCAGTATTTT. Translation: CASSLGDAFSTDTQYF.